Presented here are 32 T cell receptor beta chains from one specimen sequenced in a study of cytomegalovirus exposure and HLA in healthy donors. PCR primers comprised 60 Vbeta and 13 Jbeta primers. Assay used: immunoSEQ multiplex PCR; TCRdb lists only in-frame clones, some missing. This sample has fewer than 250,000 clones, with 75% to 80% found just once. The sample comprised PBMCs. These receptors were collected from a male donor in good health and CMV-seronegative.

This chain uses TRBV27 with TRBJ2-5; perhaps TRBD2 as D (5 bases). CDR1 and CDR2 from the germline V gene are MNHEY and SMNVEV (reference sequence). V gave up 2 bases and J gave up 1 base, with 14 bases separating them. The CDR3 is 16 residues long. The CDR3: CASSLGRTLFQETQYF. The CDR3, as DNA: TGTGCCAGCAGTTTAGGGCGGACTTTATTCCAAGAGACCCAGTACTTC.

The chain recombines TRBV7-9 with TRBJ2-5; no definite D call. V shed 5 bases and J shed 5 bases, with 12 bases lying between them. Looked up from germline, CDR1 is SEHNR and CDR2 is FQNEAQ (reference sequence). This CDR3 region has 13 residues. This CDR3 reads CASSPPGFETQYF. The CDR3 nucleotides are TGTGCCAGCAGCCCACCCGGGTTTGAGACCCAGTACTTC.

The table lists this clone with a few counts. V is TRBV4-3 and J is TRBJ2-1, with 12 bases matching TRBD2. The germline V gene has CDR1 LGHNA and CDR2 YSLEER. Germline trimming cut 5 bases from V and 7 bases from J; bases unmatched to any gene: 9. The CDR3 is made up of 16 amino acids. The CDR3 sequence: CASSVRLAGVINEQFF. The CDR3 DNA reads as TGCGCCAGCAGCGTCAGACTAGCGGGAGTAATTAATGAGCAGTTCTTC.

The CDR3 spells CASSPRVGGYTF. In DNA form, the CDR3 reads TGTGCCAGCAGCCCGAGGGTCGGTGGCTACACCTTC. V is TRBV7-8 and J is TRBJ1-2; no definite D call. Trimming left V 5 bases short and J 7 bases short, with 11 bases between. Per germline, CDR1 SGHVS and CDR2 FQNEAQ. The CDR3 sequence is 12 residues long. The variable domain in full, completed from reference TRBV7-8 and TRBJ1-2, reads GAGVSQSPRYKVAKRGQDVALRCDPISGHVSLFWYQQALGQGPEFLTYFQNEAQLDKSGLPSDRFFAERPEGSVSTLKIQRTQQEDSAVYLCASSPRVGGYTFGSGTRLTVV.

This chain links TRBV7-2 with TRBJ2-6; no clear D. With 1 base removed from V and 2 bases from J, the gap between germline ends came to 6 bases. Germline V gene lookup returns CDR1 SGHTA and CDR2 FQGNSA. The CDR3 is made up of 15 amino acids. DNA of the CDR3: TGTGCCAGCAGCTTAGATATCCCTGGGGCCAACGTCCTGACTTTC. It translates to CASSLDIPGANVLTF.

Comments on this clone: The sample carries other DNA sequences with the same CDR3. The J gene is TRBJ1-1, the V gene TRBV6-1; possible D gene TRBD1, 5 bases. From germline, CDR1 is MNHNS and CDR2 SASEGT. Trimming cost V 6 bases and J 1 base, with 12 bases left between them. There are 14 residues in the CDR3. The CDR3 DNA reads TGTGCCAGCAGCCCCAAAACAGGGAACACTGAAGCTTTCTTT. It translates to CASSPKTGNTEAFF.

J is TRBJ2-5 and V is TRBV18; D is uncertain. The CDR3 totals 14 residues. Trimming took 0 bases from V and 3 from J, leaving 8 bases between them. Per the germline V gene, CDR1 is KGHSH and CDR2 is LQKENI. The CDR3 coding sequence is TGTGCCAGCTCACCACCGGGCAGCAAAGAGACCCAGTACTTC. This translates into CASSPPGSKETQYF.

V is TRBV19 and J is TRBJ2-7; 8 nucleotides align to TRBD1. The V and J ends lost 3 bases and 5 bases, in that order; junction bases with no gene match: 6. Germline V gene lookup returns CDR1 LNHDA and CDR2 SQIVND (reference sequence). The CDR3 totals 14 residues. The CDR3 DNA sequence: TGTGCCAGTAGTATTCGCGGCAGGGGGCACGAGCAGTACTTC. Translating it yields CASSIRGRGHEQYF. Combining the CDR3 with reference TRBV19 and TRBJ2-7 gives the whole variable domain DGGITQSPKYLFRKEGQNVTLSCEQNLNHDAMYWYRQDPGQGLRLIYYSQIVNDFQKGDIAEGYSVSREKKESFPLTVTSAQKNPTAFYLCASSIRGRGHEQYFGPGTRLTVT.

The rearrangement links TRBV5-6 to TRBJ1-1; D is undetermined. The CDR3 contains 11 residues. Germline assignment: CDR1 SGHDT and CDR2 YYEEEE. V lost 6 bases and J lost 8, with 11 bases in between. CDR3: CASTWGGEAFF. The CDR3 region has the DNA TGTGCCAGCACCTGGGGAGGGGAAGCTTTCTTT.

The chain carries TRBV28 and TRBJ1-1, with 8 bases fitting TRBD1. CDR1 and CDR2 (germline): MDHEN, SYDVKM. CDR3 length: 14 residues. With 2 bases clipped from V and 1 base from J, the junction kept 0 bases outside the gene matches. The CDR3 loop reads CASSLTGGNTEAFF. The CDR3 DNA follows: TGTGCCAGCAGTTTAACAGGGGGGAACACTGAAGCTTTCTTT.

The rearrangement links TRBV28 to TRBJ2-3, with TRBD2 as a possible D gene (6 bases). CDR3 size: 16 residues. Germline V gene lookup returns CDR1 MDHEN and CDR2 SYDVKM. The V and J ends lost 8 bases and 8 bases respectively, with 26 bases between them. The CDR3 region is CASCFPGVLGEGTQYF. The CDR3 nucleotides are TGTGCCAGCTGCTTCCCGGGGGTCTTAGGCGAAGGTACGCAGTATTTT.

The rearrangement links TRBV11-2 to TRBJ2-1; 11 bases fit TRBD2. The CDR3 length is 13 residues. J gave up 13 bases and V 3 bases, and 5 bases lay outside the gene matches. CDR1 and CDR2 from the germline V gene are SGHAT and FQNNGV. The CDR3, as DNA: TGTGCCAGCAGCTTGATACTAGCGGGAGCCCAGTTCTTC. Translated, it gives CASSLILAGAQFF.

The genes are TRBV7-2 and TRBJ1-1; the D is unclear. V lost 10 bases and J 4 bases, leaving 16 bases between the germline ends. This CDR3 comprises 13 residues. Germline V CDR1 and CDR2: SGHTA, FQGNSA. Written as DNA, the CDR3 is TGTGCCACCCAGCGCCAGGAGGGCACTGAAGCTTTCTTT. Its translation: CATQRQEGTEAFF.

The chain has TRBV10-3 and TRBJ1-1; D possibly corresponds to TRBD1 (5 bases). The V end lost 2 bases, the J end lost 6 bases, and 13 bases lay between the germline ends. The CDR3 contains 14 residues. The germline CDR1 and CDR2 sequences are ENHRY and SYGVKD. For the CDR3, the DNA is TGTGCCATCAGTGAGACAGGTTTTGCCGCTGAAGCTTTCTTT. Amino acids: CAISETGFAAEAFF.

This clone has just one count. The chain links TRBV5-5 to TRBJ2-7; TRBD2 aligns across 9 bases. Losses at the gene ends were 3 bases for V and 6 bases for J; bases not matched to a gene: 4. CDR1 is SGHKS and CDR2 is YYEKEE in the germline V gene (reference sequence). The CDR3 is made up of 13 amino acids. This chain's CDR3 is CASSSGTSSEQYF. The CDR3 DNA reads TGTGCCAGCAGCTCCGGGACTAGCAGCGAGCAGTACTTC.

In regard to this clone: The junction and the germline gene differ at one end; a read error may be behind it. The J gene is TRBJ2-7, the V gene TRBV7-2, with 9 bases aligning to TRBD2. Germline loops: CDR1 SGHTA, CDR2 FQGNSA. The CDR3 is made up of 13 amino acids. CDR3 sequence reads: CASSPTPGLALDF. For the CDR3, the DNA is TGTGCCAGCAGCCCAACTCCGGGACTAGCTTTGGACTTC.

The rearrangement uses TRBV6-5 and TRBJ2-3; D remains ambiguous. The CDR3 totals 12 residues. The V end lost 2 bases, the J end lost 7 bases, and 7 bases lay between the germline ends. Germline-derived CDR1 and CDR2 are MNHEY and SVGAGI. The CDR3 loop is CASSYEQYTQYF. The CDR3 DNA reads TGTGCCAGCAGTTACGAACAATATACGCAGTATTTT.

DNA for the CDR3: TGCGCCAGCAGCACCTGGGGCTCACCTACAGATACGCAGTATTTT. This encodes CASSTWGSPTDTQYF. The chain recombines TRBV5-1 with TRBJ2-3; maybe TRBD1 (5 bases). Germline V gene lookup returns CDR1 SGHRS and CDR2 YFSETQ. This CDR3 has 15 amino acids. Trimming took off 4 bases at V and 3 bases at J, with 15 bases between the two ends.

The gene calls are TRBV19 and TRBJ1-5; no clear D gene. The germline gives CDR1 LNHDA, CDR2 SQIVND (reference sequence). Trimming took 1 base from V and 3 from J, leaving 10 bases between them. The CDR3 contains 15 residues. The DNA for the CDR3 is TGTGCCAGTAGTATAGGTGCAGTAATCAATCAGCCCCAGCATTTT. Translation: CASSIGAVINQPQHF.

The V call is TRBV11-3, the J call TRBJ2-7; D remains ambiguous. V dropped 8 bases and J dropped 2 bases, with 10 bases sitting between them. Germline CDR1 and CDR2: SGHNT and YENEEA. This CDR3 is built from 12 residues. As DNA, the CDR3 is TGTGCCAGCTCCCCAGAAACCTACGAGCAGTACTTC. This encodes CASSPETYEQYF.

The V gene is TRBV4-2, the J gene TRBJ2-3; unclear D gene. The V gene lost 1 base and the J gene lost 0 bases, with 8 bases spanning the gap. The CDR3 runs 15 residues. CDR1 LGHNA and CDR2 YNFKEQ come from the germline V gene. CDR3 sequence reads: CASSQVELSTDTQYF. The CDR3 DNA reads TGTGCCAGCAGCCAAGTCGAGCTAAGCACAGATACGCAGTATTTT.

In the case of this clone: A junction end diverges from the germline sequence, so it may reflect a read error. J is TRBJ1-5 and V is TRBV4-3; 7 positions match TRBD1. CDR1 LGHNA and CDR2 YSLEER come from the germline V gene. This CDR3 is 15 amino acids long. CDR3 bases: TGCGCCAGCAGCCAAGAGATGGGACAGAATCAACCCCAGCATTTT. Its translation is CASSQEMGQNQPQHF.

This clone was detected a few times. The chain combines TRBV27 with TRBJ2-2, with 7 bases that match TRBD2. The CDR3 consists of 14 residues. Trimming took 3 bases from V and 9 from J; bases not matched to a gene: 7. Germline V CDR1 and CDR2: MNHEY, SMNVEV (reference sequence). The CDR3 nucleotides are TGTGCCAGCAGTTTTGGGGGGAGGGCCCGGGAGCTGTTTTTT. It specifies CASSFGGRARELFF.

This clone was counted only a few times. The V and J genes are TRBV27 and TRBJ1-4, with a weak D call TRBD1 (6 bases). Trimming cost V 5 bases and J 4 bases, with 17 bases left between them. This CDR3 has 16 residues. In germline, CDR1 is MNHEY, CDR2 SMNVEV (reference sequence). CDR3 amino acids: CASSPFGQIHNEKLFF. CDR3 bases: TGTGCCAGCAGTCCATTCGGACAGATCCATAATGAAAAACTGTTTTTT.

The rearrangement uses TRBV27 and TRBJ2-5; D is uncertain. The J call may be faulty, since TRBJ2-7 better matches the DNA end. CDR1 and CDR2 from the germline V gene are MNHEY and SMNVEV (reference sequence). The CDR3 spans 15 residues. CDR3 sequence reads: CASSLSAESSYEQYF. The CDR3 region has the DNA TGTGCCAGCAGTTTATCGGCGGAAAGCTCCTACGAGCAGTACTTC.

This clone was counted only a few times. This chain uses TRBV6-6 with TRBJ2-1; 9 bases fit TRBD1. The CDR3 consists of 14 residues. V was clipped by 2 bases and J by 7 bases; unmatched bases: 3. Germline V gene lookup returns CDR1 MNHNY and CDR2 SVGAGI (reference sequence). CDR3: CASSYGQGSNEQFF. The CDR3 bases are TGTGCCAGCAGTTACGGACAGGGGTCGAATGAGCAGTTCTTC.

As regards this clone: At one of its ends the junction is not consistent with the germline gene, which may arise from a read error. This CDR3 reads CAASRGGLAGYNEQFF. CDR3 DNA sequence: TGTGCCGCCAGCAGGGGAGGACTAGCGGGATACAATGAGCAGTTCTTC. The genes are TRBV15 and TRBJ2-1; TRBD2 agrees at 12 bases. Germline values: CDR1 LNHNV, CDR2 YYDKDF (reference sequence). The CDR3 length is 16 residues. Filled out from reference TRBV15 and TRBJ2-1, the complete variable domain reads DAMVIQNPRYQVTQFGKPVTLSCSQTLNHNVMYWYQQKSSQAPKLLFHYYDKDFNNEADTPDNFQSRRPNTSFCFLDIRSPGLGDTAMYLCAASRGGLAGYNEQFFGPGTRLTVL.

CDR3 in amino acids: CASRGTGEYDQPQHF. CDR3 nucleotides: TGTGCCAGTAGGGGGACAGGGGAATACGATCAGCCCCAGCATTTT. The genes are TRBV19 and TRBJ1-5; 10 bases map to TRBD1. V lost 6 bases, J lost 5 bases, and 7 bases stayed unmatched. CDR1 and CDR2 (germline): LNHDA, SQIVND (reference sequence). The CDR3 covers 15 residues.

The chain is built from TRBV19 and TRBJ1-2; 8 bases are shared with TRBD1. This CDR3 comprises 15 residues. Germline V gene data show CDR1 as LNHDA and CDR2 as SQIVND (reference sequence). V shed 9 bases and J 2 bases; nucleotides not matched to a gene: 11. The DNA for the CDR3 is TGTGCCAGCAACCTCCTCAGGACAGGGAACTATGGCTACACCTTC. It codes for CASNLLRTGNYGYTF.

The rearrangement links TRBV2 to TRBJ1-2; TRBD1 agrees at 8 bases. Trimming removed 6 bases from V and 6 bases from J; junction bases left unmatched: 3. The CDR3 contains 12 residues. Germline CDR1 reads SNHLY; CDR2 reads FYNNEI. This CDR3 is CASRLQGDGYTF. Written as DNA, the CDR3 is TGTGCCAGCAGATTACAGGGGGATGGCTACACCTTC.

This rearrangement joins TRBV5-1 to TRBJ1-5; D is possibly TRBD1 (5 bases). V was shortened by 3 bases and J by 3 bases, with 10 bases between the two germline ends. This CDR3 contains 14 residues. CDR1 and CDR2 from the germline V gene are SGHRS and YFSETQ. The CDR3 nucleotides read TGCGCCAGCAGCTACGGGGGTCCCAATCAGCCCCAGCATTTT. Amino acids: CASSYGGPNQPQHF. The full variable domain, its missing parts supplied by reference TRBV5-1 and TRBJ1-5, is KAGVTQTPRYLIKTRGQQVTLSCSPISGHRSVSWYQQTPGQGLQFLFEYFSETQRNKGNFPGRFSGRQFSNSRSEMNVSTLELGDSALYLCASSYGGPNQPQHFGDGTRLSIL.

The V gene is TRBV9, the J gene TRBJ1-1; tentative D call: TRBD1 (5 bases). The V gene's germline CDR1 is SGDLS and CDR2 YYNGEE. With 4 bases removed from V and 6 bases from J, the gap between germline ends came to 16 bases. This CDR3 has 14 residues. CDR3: CASSPWQGSPEAFF. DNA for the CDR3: TGTGCCAGCAGCCCCTGGCAGGGATCCCCTGAAGCTTTCTTT.